The following is a T cell receptor (beta chain) sequence with its context. Its antigen is unknown. The sample originates from a study of CD8 T cells in Susac syndrome. Findings and limits, study-wide: The authors acknowledged that the study's TCR sequencing and HLA analysis involved relatively few individuals.

The authors reverse transcribed 0.5 to 1 ug RNA with random hexamers. One entry per CDR3 protein, called by TCRdb with MiXCR from the immunoSEQ multiplex PCR reads. This sample carries roughly 180,000 distinct CDR3 sequences, approximately 95% of them seen once, and the ten largest clones take around 0.097%. Specimen: CD4+ T cells from PBMCs. The TCR was taken from a human donor with multiple sclerosis.

CDR3 coding DNA: TGTGCCAGCAGTCCTTATAGCGGGAGGGCCCCAGATACGCAGTATTTT. Protein: CASSPYSGRAPDTQYF. The chain combines TRBV28 with TRBJ2-3; TRBD2 matches 11 bases. The junction had 8 bases not matched to a gene; V was cut back by 5 bases and J by 4 bases. Per germline, CDR1 MDHEN and CDR2 SYDVKM. The CDR3 has 16 amino acids.